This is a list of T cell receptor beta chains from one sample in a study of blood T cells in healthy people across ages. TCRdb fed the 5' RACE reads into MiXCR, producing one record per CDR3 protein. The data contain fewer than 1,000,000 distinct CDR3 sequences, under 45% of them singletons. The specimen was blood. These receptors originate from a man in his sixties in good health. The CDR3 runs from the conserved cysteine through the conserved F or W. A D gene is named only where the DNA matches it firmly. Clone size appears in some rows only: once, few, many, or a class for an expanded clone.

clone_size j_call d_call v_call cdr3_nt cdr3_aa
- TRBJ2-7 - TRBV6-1 TGTGCCAGCACACTACAGGGCCACCCCTACGAGCAGTACTTC CASTLQGHPYEQYF
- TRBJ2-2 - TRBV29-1 TGCAGCGTTGACCCCACGGGTTCGGGCACCGGGGAGCTGTTTTTT CSVDPTGSGTGELFF
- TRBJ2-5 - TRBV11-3 TGTGCCAGCAGCTTAAACGGGGGCGTGGGGGATGAGACCCAGTACTTC CASSLNGGVGDETQYF
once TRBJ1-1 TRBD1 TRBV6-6 TGTGCCAGCAGTTACTCCGGGACAGCCTTAGCTTTCTTT CASSYSGTALAFF
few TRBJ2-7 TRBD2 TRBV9 TGTGCCAGCAGCGAGGGGACTAGCGGGCGTATCTACGAGCAGTACTTC CASSEGTSGRIYEQYF
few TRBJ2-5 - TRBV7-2 TGTGCCAGCAGCCCGAGAGGCTACGGCAATGAGCAGTACTTC CASSPRGYGNEQYF
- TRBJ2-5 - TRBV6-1 TGTGCCACCGGGTATCCAGTATCCCAAGAGACCCAGTACTTC CATGYPVSQETQYF
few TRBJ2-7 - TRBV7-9 TGTGCCAGCAGCTTAAGGGGGGGGAGGACAGGGTCCTACGAGCAGTACTTC CASSLRGGRTGSYEQYF
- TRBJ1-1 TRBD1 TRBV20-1 TGCAGTGCTGGGGACAGTTGGAACACTGAAGCTTTCTTT CSAGDSWNTEAFF
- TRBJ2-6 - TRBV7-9 TGTGCCAGCAGCTTGCCAGCGTCTGGGGCCAACGTCCTGACTTTC CASSLPASGANVLTF
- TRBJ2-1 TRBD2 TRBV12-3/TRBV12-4 TGTGCCAGCAGGCCTTCGGGGGGAGCTGAGCAGTTCTTC CASRPSGGAEQFF
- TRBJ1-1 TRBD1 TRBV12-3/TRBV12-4 TGTGCCAGCATCCCTCCAGGGGGCGTAAGGAACACTGAAGCTTTCTTT CASIPPGGVRNTEAFF
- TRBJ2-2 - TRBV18 TGTGCCAGCTCACCACGGTCAGTGAACACCGGGGAGCTGTTTTTT CASSPRSVNTGELFF
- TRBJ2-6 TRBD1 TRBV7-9 TGTGCCAGCAGATACGGGACAGGGGGATCTGGGGCCAACGTCCTGACTTTC CASRYGTGGSGANVLTF
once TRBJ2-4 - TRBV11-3 TGTGCCAGCAGCTTAGAAGGGGGGAACGCCATTCAGTACTTC CASSLEGGNAIQYF
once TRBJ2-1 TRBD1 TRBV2 TGTGCCAGCAGTGATACAGGGGTAACTGAGCAGTTCTTC CASSDTGVTEQFF
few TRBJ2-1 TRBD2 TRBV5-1 TGCGCCAGCAGCTCCGGGACTAGAACCTTTGCCTACAATGAGCAGTTCTTC CASSSGTRTFAYNEQFF
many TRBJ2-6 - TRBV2 TGTGCCAGCAGTGAAGTCCGCTCTGGGGCCAACGTCCTGACTTTC CASSEVRSGANVLTF
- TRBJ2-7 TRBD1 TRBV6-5 TGTGCCAGCAGTCCCTCCGGGACAGGGGCCTACGAGCAGTACTTC CASSPSGTGAYEQYF
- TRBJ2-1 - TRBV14 TGTGCCAGCAGCTCACAGGGTTGCAATGAGCAGTTCTTC CASSSQGCNEQFF
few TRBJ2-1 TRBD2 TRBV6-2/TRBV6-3 TGTGCCAGCAGTTGGGGCGGGGGGTCGTACAATGAGCAGTTCTTC CASSWGGGSYNEQFF
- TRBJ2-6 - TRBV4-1 TGCACCAGCAGCCAAGAGGGGAGCTCTGGGGCCAACGTCCTGACTTTC CTSSQEGSSGANVLTF
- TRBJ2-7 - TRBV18 TGTACCAGCTCTCTGAATCCGGGGGACTACGAGCAGTACTTC CTSSLNPGDYEQYF
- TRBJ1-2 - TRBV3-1 TGTGCCAGCAGCCAATTGGGGAAGACGAGCTACACCTTC CASSQLGKTSYTF
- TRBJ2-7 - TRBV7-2 TGTGCCAGCAGAATAGGGTTCGAGCAGTACTTC CASRIGFEQYF
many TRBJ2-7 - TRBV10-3 TGTGCCATCAATAACGGGGGAGCCGAGCAGTACTTC CAINNGGAEQYF
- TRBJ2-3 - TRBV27 TGTGCCAGCAGACTCCTTGGGGCGGTCACAGATACGCAGTATTTT CASRLLGAVTDTQYF
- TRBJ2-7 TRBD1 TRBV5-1 TGCGCCAGCAGCTCGACGACAGGGTCCGCCGAGCAGTACTTC CASSSTTGSAEQYF
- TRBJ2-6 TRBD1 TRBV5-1 TGCGCCACCGGTTCCCCATCGGGACAGGTTTTTTCTGGGGCCAACGTCCTGACTTTC CATGSPSGQVFSGANVLTF
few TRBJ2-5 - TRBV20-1 TGCAGTGCCCCCCCCGGACAGCGAGAGACCCAGTACTTC CSAPPGQRETQYF
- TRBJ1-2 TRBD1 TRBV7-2 TGTGCCAGCAGCCTGGACAGGGGGCGCGGAAACTATGGCTACACCTTC CASSLDRGRGNYGYTF
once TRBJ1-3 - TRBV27 TGTGCCAGCAGTTTATCTTGGGGACACTCTGGAAACACCATATATTTT CASSLSWGHSGNTIYF
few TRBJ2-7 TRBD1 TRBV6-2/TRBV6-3 TGTGCCAGCAGTTACCCGACAGGGGTCCAAGGGTCCTACGAGCAGTACTTC CASSYPTGVQGSYEQYF
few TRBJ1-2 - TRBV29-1 TGCAGCGTCGCACACGATAACTATGGCTACACCTTC CSVAHDNYGYTF
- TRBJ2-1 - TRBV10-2 TGCGCCAGCAGTTTGGCAGTAGTCGTCTATGTGCAGTTCTTC CASSLAVVVYVQFF
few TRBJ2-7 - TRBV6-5 TGTGCCAGCAGTTACCCCGACAGGACCTCCTACGAGCAGTACTTC CASSYPDRTSYEQYF
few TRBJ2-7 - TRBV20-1 TGCAGTGCTAGAGGGGGGGCTGGTGTAAACGAGCAGTACTTC CSARGGAGVNEQYF
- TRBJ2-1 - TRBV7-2 TGTGCCAGCAGCTTGGCCCTCTCGTCCAATGAGCAGTTCTTC CASSLALSSNEQFF
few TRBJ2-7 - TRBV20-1 TGCAGTGTAGTTGCCCCCGGTGGCTCCTACGAGCAGTACTTC CSVVAPGGSYEQYF
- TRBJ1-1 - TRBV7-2 TGTGCCAGCAGCTTATGGGGCTCTGAAGCTTTCTTT CASSLWGSEAFF
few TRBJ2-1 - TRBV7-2 TGTGCCAGCAGCTTAGGAGTATTGGGGAGCTCCTACAATGAGCAGTTCTTC CASSLGVLGSSYNEQFF
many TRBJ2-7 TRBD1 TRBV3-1 TGTGCCAGCAGCCAGGGACAGAGCTCCTACGAGCAGTACTTC CASSQGQSSYEQYF
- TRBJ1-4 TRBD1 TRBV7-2 TGTGCCAGCAGCTTAGCCCCAGGGGGCTCTGAAAAACTGTTTTTT CASSLAPGGSEKLFF
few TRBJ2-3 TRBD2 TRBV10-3 TGTGCCATCAGTGAACGGGCTAGCGGGGGGAGCACAGATACGCAGTATTTT CAISERASGGSTDTQYF
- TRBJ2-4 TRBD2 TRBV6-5 TGTGCCAGCAGTTACCCAACGGGATCGGGGGGCGGGGGGTCCATTCAGTACTTC CASSYPTGSGGGGSIQYF
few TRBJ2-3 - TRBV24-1 TGTGCCACCAGTTCCCCGGCCACAGATACGCAGTATTTT CATSSPATDTQYF